This TCR beta chain derives from a study of T-cell memory formation after mild COVID-19. Broader study findings: Those CD4+ clones that contracted were mainly in CM and EM (CD8+ ones in EMRA).

Employing constant-segment primers, 5'RACE generated TCR alpha and TCR beta cDNA libraries bearing sample barcodes and UMIs. A single record per CDR3 protein comes from TCRdb applying MiXCR to the 5' RACE reads. The sample shows fewer than 400,000 distinct CDR3 sequences, 10% to 15% of them seen only once. In this sample, this clonotype turned up many times. Antigen: not known. The V gene lost 3 bases and the J gene lost 2 bases, with 7 bases spanning the gap. Germline assignment: CDR1 SGHAT and CDR2 FQNNGV. CDR3 length equals 13 residues. This chain joins TRBV11-2 and TRBJ2-5; D is unclear. The material sequenced was PBMCs or a T cell subset sorted from them (not recorded which). The TCR comes from a man younger than 30 who had mild COVID-19 (a few samples of this study predate the infection). Cell type and time point are not known. The CDR3 here is CASSFSGQETQYF. CDR3 coding DNA: TGTGCCAGCAGCTTTTCCGGGCAAGAGACCCAGTACTTC.